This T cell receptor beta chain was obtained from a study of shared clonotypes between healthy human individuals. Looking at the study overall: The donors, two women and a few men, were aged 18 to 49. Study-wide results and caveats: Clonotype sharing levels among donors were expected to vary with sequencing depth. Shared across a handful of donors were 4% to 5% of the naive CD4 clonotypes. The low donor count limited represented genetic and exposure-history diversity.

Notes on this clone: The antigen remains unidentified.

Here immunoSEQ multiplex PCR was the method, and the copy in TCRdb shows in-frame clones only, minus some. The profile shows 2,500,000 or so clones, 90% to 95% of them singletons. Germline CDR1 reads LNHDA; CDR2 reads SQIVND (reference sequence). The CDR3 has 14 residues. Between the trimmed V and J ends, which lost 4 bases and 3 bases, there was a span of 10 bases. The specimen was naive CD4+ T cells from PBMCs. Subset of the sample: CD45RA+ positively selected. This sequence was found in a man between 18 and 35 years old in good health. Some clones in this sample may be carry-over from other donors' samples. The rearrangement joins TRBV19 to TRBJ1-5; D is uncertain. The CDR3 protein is CASSKSQTNQPQHF. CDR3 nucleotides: TGTGCCAGTAGTAAGTCCCAGACCAATCAGCCCCAGCATTTT.